What follows are 8 T cell receptor beta chains derived from one specimen sequenced in a study of response to subunit inactivated influenza vaccine. TCRdb reanalysed the RT-PCR reads using MiXCR and keeps one entry per CDR3 protein. The sample has fewer than 350,000 distinct CDR3 sequences, less than 25% seen once; the top ten hold 10%. The sequencing used PBMCs from blood, collected less than 22 months after vaccination. These receptors originate from a man aged 45-69 years who received an inactivated influenza vaccine.

Only a few counts were recorded for this clonotype. The J gene is TRBJ2-1, the V gene TRBV7-7; TRBD1 or TRBD2 may be the D gene (5 bases each). The germline V gene encodes CDR1 SSHAT and CDR2 FNYEAQ (reference sequence). CDR3 size: 14 residues. V lost 2 bases, J lost 7 bases, and 12 bases lay in between. CDR3 DNA: TGTGCCAGCAGCTTAAATGGGGGTGAGAATGAGCAGTTCTTC. It codes for CASSLNGGENEQFF.

This chain links TRBV19 with TRBJ2-2, with D possibly being TRBD1 (6 bases). The CDR3 is made up of 14 amino acids. Germline CDR1 reads LNHDA; CDR2 reads SQIVND (reference sequence). V lost 7 bases and J 2 bases, leaving 11 bases between the germline ends. CDR3 nucleotide sequence: TGTGCCAGTAAATTCAGGGGTAACACCGGGGAGCTGTTTTTT. The encoded protein is CASKFRGNTGELFF.

This clonotype was seen a handful of times. The J gene is TRBJ2-7, the V gene TRBV5-1, with D possibly being TRBD1 (6 bases). The germline gives CDR1 SGHRS, CDR2 YFSETQ. This CDR3 comprises 14 residues. V was cut by 4 bases and J by 5 bases, with 16 bases left in between. The CDR3 spells CASSKGDISNEQYF. The DNA of the CDR3 is TGCGCCAGCAGCAAGGGGGACATTTCGAACGAGCAGTACTTC. Full variable domain (remainder filled in from reference TRBV5-1 and TRBJ2-7): KAGVTQTPRYLIKTRGQQVTLSCSPISGHRSVSWYQQTPGQGLQFLFEYFSETQRNKGNFPGRFSGRQFSNSRSEMNVSTLELGDSALYLCASSKGDISNEQYFGPGTRLTVT.

The V call is TRBV6-6, the J call TRBJ1-4; D is unresolved. The V end lost 0 bases, the J end lost 7 bases, and 6 bases lay between the germline ends. Germline lookup yields CDR1 MNHNY and CDR2 SVGAGI (reference sequence). The CDR3 totals 13 residues. This chain's CDR3 is CASSYSKGEKLFF. CDR3 sequence (DNA): TGTGCCAGCAGTTACTCGAAGGGTGAAAAACTGTTTTTT.

This clonotype was seen a few times. This chain joins TRBV20-1 and TRBJ2-1; the D gene is possibly TRBD2 (6 bases). The CDR3 spans 14 residues. V lost 0 bases and J 8 bases, leaving 14 bases between the germline ends. Per the germline V gene, CDR1 is DFQATT and CDR2 is SNEGSKA (reference sequence). The CDR3 spells CSARDKRGGYEQFF. The CDR3 nucleotides are TGCAGTGCTAGAGATAAAAGAGGAGGGTATGAGCAGTTCTTC.

This clonotype occurred many times. The chain carries TRBV7-2 and TRBJ1-1; perhaps TRBD1 as D (5 bases). The CDR3 contains 12 residues. Germline CDR1 and CDR2: SGHTA and FQGNSA. Trimming shortened V by 8 bases and J by 6 bases, and 13 bases separated the two germline ends. CDR3 sequence reads: CASAPRGPEAFF. The CDR3 region has the DNA TGTGCCAGCGCGCCCCGGGGCCCTGAAGCTTTCTTT.

Regarding this clonotype: One base away lies a much larger clone, so this may be a sequencing read error. The J gene is TRBJ1-1, the V gene TRBV27; D remains ambiguous. The germline CDR1 and CDR2 sequences are MNHEY and SMNVEV (reference sequence). The CDR3 is 13 amino acids. V gave up 1 base and J gave up 0 bases, with 3 bases separating them. The CDR3 DNA reads as TGTGCCAGCAGTTTATATATGAACACTGAAGCTTTCTTT. It translates to CASSLYMNTEAFF.

This clonotype was observed many times. J is TRBJ1-6 and V is TRBV12-3 or TRBV12-4; 7 bases map to TRBD1. Trimming cost V 7 bases and J 6 bases; bases outside gene matches: 3. The length of the CDR3 is 13 residues. CDR3 amino acids: CASTTGFNSPLHF. In nucleotides, the CDR3 is TGTGCCAGCACGACAGGGTTTAATTCACCCCTCCACTTT.